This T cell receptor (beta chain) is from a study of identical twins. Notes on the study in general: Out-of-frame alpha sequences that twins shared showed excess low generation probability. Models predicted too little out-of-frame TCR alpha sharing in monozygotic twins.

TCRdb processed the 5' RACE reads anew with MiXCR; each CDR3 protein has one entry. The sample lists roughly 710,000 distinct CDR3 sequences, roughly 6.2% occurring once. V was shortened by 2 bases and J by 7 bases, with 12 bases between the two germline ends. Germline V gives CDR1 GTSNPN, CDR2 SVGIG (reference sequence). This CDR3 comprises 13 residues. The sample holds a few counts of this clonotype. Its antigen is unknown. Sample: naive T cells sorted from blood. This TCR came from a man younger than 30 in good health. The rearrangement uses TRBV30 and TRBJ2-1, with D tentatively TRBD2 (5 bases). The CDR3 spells CAWSKFEGNEQFF. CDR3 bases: TGTGCCTGGAGTAAGTTCGAGGGAAATGAGCAGTTCTTC.